This TCR beta chain comes out of a study of early T cells in non-severe SARS-CoV-2 infection (TCRdb year 2021). Some background on the complete study: TCR sequencing used bulk RNA from unsorted whole blood, so alpha and beta chains could not be paired.

Receptor libraries were prepared by 5' RACE. This sample was sequenced with a NextSeq 500. In the TCR library protocol, unique molecular identifiers were attached to individual cDNA molecules to correct for PCR bias and sequencing error. Both TCR alpha and beta chains were sequenced, and tight co-correlation was observed between alpha and beta sequence abundances in each sample. The authors processed their data as follows. V gene, J gene and CDR3 annotation of TCR sequences was performed with Decombinator V4. TCRs were defined as expanded if a significant change between any two time points was detected under a Poisson model with p below 0.0001. TCR abundances were normalised to the total number of TCRs sequenced per sample and expressed as counts per million. TRAV1-2 paired with TRAJ12, TRAJ20 or TRAJ33 defined MAIT TCRs, while TRAV10 paired with TRAJ18 defined iNKT TCRs. VDJdb, accessed 1 November 2021, was searched for CMV, EBV and SARS-CoV-2 annotated TCRs, excluding TCRs annotated for multiple antigens. TCRdb reprocessing: public reads trimmed at Q25 with fastp, clones called with MiXCR, in-frame beta chains kept. Entries are consolidated by CDR3 protein sequence, retaining the most common genes and DNA. TCRdb's processing, not the authors', yielded these V and J calls. This sample gives about 17,000 distinct CDR3 sequences in total; about 5.6% of them show up just once. The top ten clones comprise approximately 7% of the sample.

Findings and caveats that apply to the study as a whole: Matching against VDJdb was skewed toward anti-spike CD8 responses, likely underestimated virus-specific expansions, and missed private and CD4 specificities.

Set within a cohort of healthcare workers in London, UK, this nested case-control study involved weekly PCR testing of nasopharyngeal swabs along with blood sampling. Healthcare workers were recruited during the week of the UK lockdown, between 23 and 31 March 2020, and followed weekly for up to about 15 weeks. This clonotype was recorded at least ten times. This clone's antigen is unknown. No much larger clone exists at a distance of one base, and base qualities are not known. Trimming at the junction amounts to 6 bases on V and 9 bases on J, and the germline ends lie 15 bases apart. From the germline V gene, CDR1 is SNHLY and CDR2 is FYNNEI. The CDR3 runs 14 residues from the cysteine to the phenylalanine. CDR3 DNA only is kept here, 42 bases in frame from base 1.

The sequencing used whole blood, collected at baseline. This clonotype was obtained from an adult who was a healthcare worker with PCR-confirmed SARS-CoV-2 infection or an uninfected control (not recorded which). The receptor chain draws on TRBV2 and TRBJ1-6; the D gene is not confidently resolved. This receptor has the CDR3 CASRPTWNTSPLHF. At the DNA level, the sequence is TGTGCCAGCAGGCCAACATGGAATACTTCACCCCTCCACTTT.